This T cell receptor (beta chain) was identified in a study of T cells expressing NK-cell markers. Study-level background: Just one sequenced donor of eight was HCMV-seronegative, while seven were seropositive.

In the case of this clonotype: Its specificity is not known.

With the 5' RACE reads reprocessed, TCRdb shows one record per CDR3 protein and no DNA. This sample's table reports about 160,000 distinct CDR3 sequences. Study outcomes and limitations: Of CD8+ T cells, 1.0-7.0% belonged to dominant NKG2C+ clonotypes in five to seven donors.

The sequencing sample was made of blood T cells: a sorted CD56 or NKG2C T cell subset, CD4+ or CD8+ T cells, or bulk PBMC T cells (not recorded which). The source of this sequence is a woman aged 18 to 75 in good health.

This CDR3 is CASSSGYRDTGELFF. The V call is TRBV5-1, the J call TRBJ2-2. CDR3 length: 15 residues. Germline values: CDR1 SGHRS, CDR2 YFSETQ.